The entry below describes one TCR beta chain. This specimen belongs to a study of blood T cell repertoires in COVID-19. In the study overall: In each case, the material was cDNA or gDNA derived from T cells, B-cell-depleted T cells, or PBMCs.

CDR1 and CDR2 from the germline V gene are LNHDA and SQIVND (reference sequence). Trimming removed 6 bases from V and 2 bases from J; junction bases left unmatched: 2. This CDR3 spans 14 amino acids. Authors' processing steps: Amplification with reference gene primers provided the estimates of nucleated cell counts. TCRdb's table, derived via immunoSEQ multiplex PCR, lists solely in-frame clones and lacks some. The V and J calls and the clone size are those of that table, but D and trimming were determined from the DNA. This sample has approximately 97,000 clones, with roughly 92% found just once. Patients at the Seattle site were enrolled during active infection and followed longitudinally.

This receptor was identified in a woman aged 45-60 years with COVID-19, enrolled during active disease. The genes are TRBV19 and TRBJ1-2, with 11 positions matching TRBD1. Sequences were obtained from peripheral blood. CDR3 protein: CASSGQGANYGYTF. DNA for the CDR3: TGTGCCAGTAGCGGACAGGGGGCAAACTATGGCTACACCTTC.